This TCR beta chain was retrieved from a study of CD8+ T cells in alopecia areata. As to treatment: oral pan-JAK inhibitor, 5-10 mg twice daily. CDR1 is SQVTM and CDR2 is ANQGSEA in the germline V gene. The CDR3 runs to 10 residues. V was cut by 7 bases and J by 7 bases, with 10 bases left in between. Findings and caveats of the study: Compared with mice, patients displayed less clear TCR sharing, possibly for HLA-related reasons. Scalp clonality, along with expanded CD8+ clones among the top 100, was significantly decreased by tofacitinib.

Extracted from the samples, RNA was reverse transcribed into cDNA to serve as the sequencing template. Repertoires were generated with immunoSEQ multiplex PCR, while TCRdb's copy carries only in-frame clones and drops some. This repertoire shows about 190,000 clones, more than 55% found once; its top ten account for roughly 1.3%. As to this clone: Antigen: not known.

The sequence came from a human donor with alopecia areata. This sequence joins TRBV29-1 and TRBJ1-2; D is uncertain. Sequencing was performed on CD4+ T cells sorted from blood, taken around week 47, from a patient treated with tofacitinib. CDR3 coding DNA: TGCAGCGCTCTATCTCCTGGCTACACCTTC. Protein sequence: CSALSPGYTF.